The T cell receptor (beta chain) under discussion was sequenced for a study of blood T cell repertoires in COVID-19. The junction had 4 bases not matched to a gene; V was cut back by 5 bases and J by 4 bases. There are 13 residues in the CDR3. The germline gives CDR1 SEHNR, CDR2 FQNEAQ (reference sequence). Study processing details: Using reference gene primer amplification, nucleated cell counts were estimated. Generated by immunoSEQ multiplex PCR, the TCRdb table keeps only in-frame clones and is missing some. V, J and clone size are taken as reported in that table, and D and trimming were inferred from the DNA itself. The sample comprises some 300,000 clones, 88% of which are singletons, and about 1% rests with the top ten. Regarding this clone: Other DNA sequences within the sample encode an identical CDR3.

V usage is TRBV7-9 and J usage is TRBJ2-5, with TRBD2 matching over 7 bases. The sequencing sample was made of PBMCs or T cells enriched from blood (not recorded which). This TCR was recovered from a woman aged 25 to 39 who had recovered from COVID-19. CDR3 DNA: TGTGCCAGCAGCCTATCGGGGGGAGAGACCCAGTACTTC. This gives the protein CASSLSGGETQYF.